The entry below gives a single T cell receptor beta chain sequence along with its context. Its cognate antigen is unknown. The data derive from a study of cytomegalovirus exposure and HLA in healthy donors. Study outcomes and limitations: Cytomegalovirus association was assigned to more than 150 TCR beta chains. The authors later linked a missense DCLRE1C variant to TCR beta V- and J-gene trimming. Per a prior analysis, the majority of TCR beta V segments were productive roughly 87% or roughly 30% of the time.

This PCR relied on a set of 60 Vbeta primers and 13 Jbeta primers. Only in-frame clones appear in the TCRdb table, and some are missing; sequencing was by immunoSEQ multiplex PCR. The table lists 150,000 to 200,000 clones, roughly 87% of them singletons. Per the germline V gene, CDR1 is LNHDA and CDR2 is SQIVND (reference sequence). Trimming cost V 4 bases and J 2 bases, with 18 bases left between them. There are 17 residues in the CDR3. Material for sequencing was PBMCs. The J gene is TRBJ1-5, the V gene TRBV19; possibly TRBD1 for D (6 bases). The receptor was isolated from a boy aged 2 to 9 in good health and CMV-seronegative. The CDR3 nucleotides read TGTGCCAGTAGTACAGGACAGCCTGCCCTAGGCAATCAGCCCCAGCATTTT. It codes for CASSTGQPALGNQPQHF.